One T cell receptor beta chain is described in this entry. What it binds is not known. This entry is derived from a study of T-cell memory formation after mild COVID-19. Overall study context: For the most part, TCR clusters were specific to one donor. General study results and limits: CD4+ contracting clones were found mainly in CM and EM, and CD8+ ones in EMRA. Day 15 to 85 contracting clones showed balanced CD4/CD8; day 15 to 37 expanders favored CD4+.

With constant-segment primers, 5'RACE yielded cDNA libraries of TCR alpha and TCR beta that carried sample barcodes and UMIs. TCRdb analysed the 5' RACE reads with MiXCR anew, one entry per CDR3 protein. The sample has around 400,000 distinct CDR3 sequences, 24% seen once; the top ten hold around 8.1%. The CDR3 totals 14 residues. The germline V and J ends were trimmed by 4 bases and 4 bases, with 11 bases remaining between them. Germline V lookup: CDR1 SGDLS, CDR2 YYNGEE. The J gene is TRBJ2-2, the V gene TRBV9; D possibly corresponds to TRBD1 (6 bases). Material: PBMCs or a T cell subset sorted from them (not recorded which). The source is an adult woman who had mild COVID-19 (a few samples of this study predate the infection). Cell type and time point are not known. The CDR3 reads CASSSGHLTGELFF. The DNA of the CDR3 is TGTGCCAGCAGCTCGGGACATCTCACCGGGGAGCTGTTTTTT.